These T cell receptor beta chains were read from a single sample in a study of CD8 T cells in ankylosing spondylitis. Using its own MiXCR run on the 5' RACE reads, TCRdb lists one record per CDR3 protein. The profile shows roughly 240,000 distinct CDR3 sequences, under 8.5% of them singletons. Sequences were obtained from blood, either unsorted or a sorted T cell fraction (not recorded which). These receptor sequences come from a female donor with ankylosing spondylitis or in good health (not recorded which). CDR3s include the opening cysteine and the closing phenylalanine or tryptophan. The D gene is left open where the match is weak. Each size is how often the clone was seen (once, few, many) or a class if it is expanded.

clone_size	d_call	v_call	j_call	cdr3_aa	cdr3_nt
few	.	TRBV2	TRBJ2-4	CASSERGYIQYF	TGTGCCAGCAGTGAAAGGGGATACATTCAGTACTTC
many	.	TRBV7-8	TRBJ2-1	CASSLRRDNEQFF	TGTGCCAGCAGCTTAAGGAGGGACAATGAGCAGTTCTTC
many	TRBD2	TRBV19	TRBJ2-3	CASSAPNGRARTDTQYF	TGTGCCAGTAGTGCACCCAACGGGAGGGCCCGGACAGATACGCAGTATTTT
few	.	TRBV5-5	TRBJ1-1	CASSLGVRTEAFF	TGTGCCAGCAGCTTGGGGGTACGGACTGAAGCTTTCTTT
many	.	TRBV29-1	TRBJ2-3	CSVDPLGQGDTQYF	TGCAGCGTTGACCCGTTGGGACAAGGGGATACGCAGTATTTT
many	TRBD2	TRBV4-3	TRBJ2-7	CASSQDGGGKSGRSYEQYF	TGCGCCAGCAGCCAAGATGGGGGGGGAAAGAGCGGGCGCTCCTACGAGCAGTACTTC
few	TRBD2	TRBV6-4	TRBJ2-2	CASSEGTSGTGELFF	TGTGCCAGCAGCGAGGGGACTAGCGGGACCGGGGAGCTGTTTTTT
many	.	TRBV6-2/TRBV6-3	TRBJ1-2	CASSQSSDPSDNYGYTF	TGTGCCAGCAGTCAATCCTCGGACCCTTCAGATAACTATGGCTACACCTTC
many	.	TRBV4-3	TRBJ1-2	CASSQEGRQGLGGYTF	TGCGCCAGCAGCCAAGAGGGTCGGCAGGGACTGGGTGGCTACACCTTC
many	.	TRBV6-2/TRBV6-3	TRBJ2-1	CASNMLLGEQFF	TGTGCCAGCAATATGCTATTGGGGGAGCAGTTCTTC
many	TRBD2	TRBV6-4	TRBJ2-1	CASSAGLAPYNEQFF	TGTGCCAGCAGTGCTGGACTAGCGCCCTACAATGAGCAGTTCTTC
many	TRBD2	TRBV29-1	TRBJ2-1	CSVGEGGPVNEQFF	TGCAGCGTTGGAGAGGGAGGGCCAGTAAATGAGCAGTTCTTC
many	TRBD1	TRBV5-1	TRBJ1-5	CASSPTGGNQPQHF	TGCGCCAGCAGCCCCACAGGGGGCAATCAGCCCCAGCATTTT
many	TRBD2	TRBV13	TRBJ2-1	CASSWGGLAGPYNEQFF	TGTGCCAGCAGCTGGGGGGGCCTAGCGGGGCCCTACAATGAGCAGTTCTTC
few	.	TRBV11-1	TRBJ2-6	CASSSTRREAGANVLTF	TGTGCCAGCAGCTCGACCCGTCGGGAAGCTGGGGCCAACGTCCTGACTTTC
many	.	TRBV7-2	TRBJ1-5	CASSLVAGEGQPQHF	TGTGCCAGCAGCTTAGTAGCAGGGGAGGGTCAGCCCCAGCATTTT
many	.	TRBV27	TRBJ2-1	CASRQGGDTYNEQFF	TGTGCCAGCAGGCAGGGAGGGGACACCTACAATGAGCAGTTCTTC
many	.	TRBV6-1	TRBJ1-5	CASTSSGGGNQPQHF	TGTGCCAGCACCTCCTCGGGGGGAGGCAATCAGCCCCAGCATTTT
many	.	TRBV3-1	TRBJ2-7	CASSQEMGGPPYEQYF	TGTGCCAGCAGCCAAGAAATGGGGGGTCCTCCCTACGAGCAGTACTTC
many	.	TRBV5-1	TRBJ2-1	CASSIGTLKYEQFF	TGCGCCAGCAGCATCGGGACTCTGAAATACGAGCAGTTCTTC
many	TRBD1	TRBV7-8	TRBJ2-2	CASSSDRAGELFF	TGTGCCAGCAGCTCAGACAGGGCCGGGGAGCTGTTTTTT
many	TRBD2	TRBV11-1	TRBJ2-3	CASSLVSSGRSRRDTQYF	TGTGCCAGCAGCTTAGTCTCCAGCGGGAGGTCGCGCAGAGATACGCAGTATTTT
many	TRBD2	TRBV12-3/TRBV12-4	TRBJ2-1	CASSARLAGGLYNEQFF	TGTGCCAGCAGTGCCCGACTAGCGGGAGGTCTTTACAATGAGCAGTTCTTC
many	TRBD2	TRBV11-3	TRBJ2-3	CASSLVGLAGGHTDTQYF	TGTGCCAGCAGCTTAGTGGGACTAGCGGGAGGGCATACAGATACGCAGTATTTT
many	.	TRBV28	TRBJ1-5	CASGQDRWTQPQHF	TGTGCCAGCGGACAAGACAGGTGGACTCAGCCCCAGCATTTT
many	TRBD2	TRBV4-3	TRBJ2-2	CASSQDRSGRAVDGELFF	TGCGCCAGCAGCCAAGATAGGAGCGGGAGGGCCGTGGACGGGGAGCTGTTTTTT
many	TRBD2	TRBV10-3	TRBJ2-1	CAITGASGSGRDEQFF	TGTGCCATCACGGGGGCCAGCGGGAGCGGGAGGGATGAGCAGTTCTTC